This T cell receptor beta chain was sequenced in a study of T cells in Graves' hyperthyroidism and ophthalmopathy. Study-level results: Most clonotypes that expanded in the thyroid above 0.001 also showed up in blood. The model identified upcoming ophthalmopathy a median about six months ahead of onset. The authors' 13 V-J model separated ophthalmopathy from stable hyperthyroidism.

With respect to this clonotype: What it recognizes is unknown.

Patients with uncontrolled infections, other autoimmune diseases, pregnancy or lactation were excluded. Researchers took RNA transcripts and amplified the TCR beta CDR3 regions from them. With the HTBI primer set, the TCR CDR3 went through a first round of RT-PCR. One entry per CDR3 protein, called by TCRdb with MiXCR from the multiplex PCR reads. The repertoire includes approximately 610,000 distinct CDR3 sequences, roughly 15% of them detected once, and approximately 4.2% sits in the top ten. The CDR3 extends over 15 amino acids. In germline, CDR1 is MNHEY, CDR2 SMNVEV (reference sequence). V was clipped by 6 bases and J by 4 bases; unmatched bases: 10.

Sequenced: blood. The chain uses TRBV27 and TRBJ2-5, with TRBD2 matching 8 bases. The source of this sequence is a woman between 35 and 50 years old with Graves' ophthalmopathy. CDR3 nucleotides: TGTGCCAGCAGCAAACCCGGACTAGCAATAGAGACCCAGTACTTC. Protein: CASSKPGLAIETQYF.